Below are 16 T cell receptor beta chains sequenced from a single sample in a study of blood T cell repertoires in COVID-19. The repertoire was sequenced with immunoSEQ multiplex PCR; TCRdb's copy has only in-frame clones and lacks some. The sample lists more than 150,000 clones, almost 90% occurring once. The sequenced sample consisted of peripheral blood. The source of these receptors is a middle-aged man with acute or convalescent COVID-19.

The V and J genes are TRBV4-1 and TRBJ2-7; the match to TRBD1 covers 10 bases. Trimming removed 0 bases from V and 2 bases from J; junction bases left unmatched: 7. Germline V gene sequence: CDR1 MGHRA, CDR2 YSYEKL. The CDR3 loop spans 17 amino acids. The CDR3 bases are TGCGCCAGCAGCCAAGATTCGGGACAGGGGACCCCCTACGAGCAGTACTTC. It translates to CASSQDSGQGTPYEQYF.

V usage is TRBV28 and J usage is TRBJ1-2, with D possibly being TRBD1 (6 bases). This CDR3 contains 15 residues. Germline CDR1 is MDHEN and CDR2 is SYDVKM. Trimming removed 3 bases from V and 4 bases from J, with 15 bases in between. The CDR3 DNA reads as TGTGCCAGCAGTTTCGGTGGGGGCGGGAGCTATGGCTACACCTTC. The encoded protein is CASSFGGGGSYGYTF.

The CDR3 sequence is CASSQQAGGGETQYF. The CDR3 DNA sequence: TGTGCCAGCAGTCAACAGGCAGGGGGCGGAGAGACCCAGTACTTC. The chain recombines TRBV28 with TRBJ2-5; 8 bases are shared with TRBD1. The germline CDR1 and CDR2 sequences are MDHEN and SYDVKM. CDR3 length: 15 amino acids. V gave up 5 bases and J gave up 4 bases; unmatched junction bases: 9. The entire variable domain, with the rest obtained from reference TRBV28 and TRBJ2-5, is as follows: DVKVTQSSRYLVKRTGEKVFLECVQDMDHENMFWYRQDPGLGLRLIYFSYDVKMKEKGDIPEGYSVSREKKERFSLILESASTNQTSMYLCASSQQAGGGETQYFGPGTRLLVL.

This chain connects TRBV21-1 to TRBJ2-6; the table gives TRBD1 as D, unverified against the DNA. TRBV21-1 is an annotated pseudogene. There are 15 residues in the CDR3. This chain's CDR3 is CASSNRGLGANVLTF. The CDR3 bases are TGTGCCAGCAGCAACAGGGGGCTTGGGGCCAACGTCCTGACTTTC.

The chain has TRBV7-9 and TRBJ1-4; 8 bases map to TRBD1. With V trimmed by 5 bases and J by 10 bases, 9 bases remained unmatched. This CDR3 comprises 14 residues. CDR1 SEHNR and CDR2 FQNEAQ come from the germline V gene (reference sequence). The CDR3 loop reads CASSPGGRGTKLFF. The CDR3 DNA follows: TGTGCCAGCAGCCCAGGGGGCAGAGGCACAAAACTGTTTTTT. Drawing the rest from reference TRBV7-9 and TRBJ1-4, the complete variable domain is DTGVSQNPRHKITKRGQNVTFRCDPISEHNRLYWYRQTLGQGPEFLTYFQNEAQLEKSRLLSDRFSAERPKGSFSTLEIQRTEQGDSAMYLCASSPGGRGTKLFFGSGTQLSVL.

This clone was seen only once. This CDR3 is CASSPQGQAGELFF. The CDR3 DNA reads as TGTGCCAGCTCACCACAGGGGCAGGCCGGGGAGCTGTTTTTT. The V and J genes are TRBV18 and TRBJ2-2, with a weak D call TRBD1 (5 bases). The CDR3 sequence is 14 residues long. V was pared by 1 base and J by 6 bases, with 9 bases between. Germline CDR1 is KGHSH and CDR2 is LQKENI.

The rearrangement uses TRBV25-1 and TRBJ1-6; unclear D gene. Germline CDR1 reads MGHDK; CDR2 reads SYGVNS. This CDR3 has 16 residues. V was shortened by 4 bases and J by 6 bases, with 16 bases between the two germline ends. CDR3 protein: CASSASPGGPNSPLHF. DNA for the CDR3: TGTGCCAGCAGTGCCAGCCCGGGAGGCCCTAATTCACCCCTCCACTTT.

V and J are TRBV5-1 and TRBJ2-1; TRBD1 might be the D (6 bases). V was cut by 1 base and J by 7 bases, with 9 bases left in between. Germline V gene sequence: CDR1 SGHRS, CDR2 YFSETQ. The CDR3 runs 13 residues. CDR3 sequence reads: CASSLWTVNEQFF. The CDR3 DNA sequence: TGCGCCAGCAGCTTGTGGACAGTAAATGAGCAGTTCTTC.

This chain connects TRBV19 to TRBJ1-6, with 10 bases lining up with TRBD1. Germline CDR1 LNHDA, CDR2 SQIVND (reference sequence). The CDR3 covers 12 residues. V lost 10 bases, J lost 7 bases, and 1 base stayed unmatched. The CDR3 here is CATGQGNSPLHF. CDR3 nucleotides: TGTGCCACGGGACAGGGGAATTCACCCCTCCACTTT.

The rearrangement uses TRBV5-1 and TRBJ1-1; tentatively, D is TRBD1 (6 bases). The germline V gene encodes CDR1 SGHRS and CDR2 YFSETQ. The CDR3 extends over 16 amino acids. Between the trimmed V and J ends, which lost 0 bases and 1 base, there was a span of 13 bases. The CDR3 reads CASSLGGGAQNTEAFF. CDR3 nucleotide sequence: TGCGCCAGCAGCTTGGGAGGGGGGGCCCAGAACACTGAAGCTTTCTTT.

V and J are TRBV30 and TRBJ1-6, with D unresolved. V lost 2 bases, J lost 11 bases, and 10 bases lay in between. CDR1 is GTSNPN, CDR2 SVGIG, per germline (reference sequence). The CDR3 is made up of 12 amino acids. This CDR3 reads CAWSQAFPPLHF. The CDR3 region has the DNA TGTGCCTGGAGTCAGGCATTTCCACCCCTCCACTTT.

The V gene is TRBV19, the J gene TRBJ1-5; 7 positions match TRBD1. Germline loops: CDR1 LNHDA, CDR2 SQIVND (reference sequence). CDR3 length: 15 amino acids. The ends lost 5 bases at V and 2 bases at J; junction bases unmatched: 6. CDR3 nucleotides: TGTGCCAGTAGTTGGTCCAGGGGGGGCAATCAGCCCCAGCATTTT. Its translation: CASSWSRGGNQPQHF.

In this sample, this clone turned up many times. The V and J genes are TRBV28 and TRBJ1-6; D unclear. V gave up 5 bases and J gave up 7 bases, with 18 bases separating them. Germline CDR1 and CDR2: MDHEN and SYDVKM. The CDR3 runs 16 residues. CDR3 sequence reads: CASSQFLTPGNSPLHF. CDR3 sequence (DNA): TGTGCCAGCAGTCAGTTCCTAACCCCGGGGAATTCACCCCTCCACTTT.

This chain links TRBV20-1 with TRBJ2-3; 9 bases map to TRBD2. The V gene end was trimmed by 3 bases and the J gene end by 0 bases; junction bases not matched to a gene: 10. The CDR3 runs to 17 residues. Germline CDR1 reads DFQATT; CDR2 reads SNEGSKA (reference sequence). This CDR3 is CSASGSGGQTSTDTQYF. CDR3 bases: TGCAGTGCTAGTGGTAGCGGGGGCCAAACTAGCACAGATACGCAGTATTTT.

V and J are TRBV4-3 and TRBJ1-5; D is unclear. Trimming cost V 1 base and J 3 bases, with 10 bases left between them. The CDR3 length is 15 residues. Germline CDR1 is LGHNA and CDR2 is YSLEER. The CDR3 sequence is CASSQGEGTNQPQHF. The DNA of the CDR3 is TGCGCCAGCAGCCAAGGCGAGGGAACCAATCAGCCCCAGCATTTT.

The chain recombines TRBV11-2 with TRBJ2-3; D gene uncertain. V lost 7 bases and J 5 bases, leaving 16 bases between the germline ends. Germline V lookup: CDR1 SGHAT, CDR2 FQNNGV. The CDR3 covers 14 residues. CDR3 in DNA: TGTGCCAGCAAGCGAGACGGCCCTCTAGATACGCAGTATTTT. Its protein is CASKRDGPLDTQYF.